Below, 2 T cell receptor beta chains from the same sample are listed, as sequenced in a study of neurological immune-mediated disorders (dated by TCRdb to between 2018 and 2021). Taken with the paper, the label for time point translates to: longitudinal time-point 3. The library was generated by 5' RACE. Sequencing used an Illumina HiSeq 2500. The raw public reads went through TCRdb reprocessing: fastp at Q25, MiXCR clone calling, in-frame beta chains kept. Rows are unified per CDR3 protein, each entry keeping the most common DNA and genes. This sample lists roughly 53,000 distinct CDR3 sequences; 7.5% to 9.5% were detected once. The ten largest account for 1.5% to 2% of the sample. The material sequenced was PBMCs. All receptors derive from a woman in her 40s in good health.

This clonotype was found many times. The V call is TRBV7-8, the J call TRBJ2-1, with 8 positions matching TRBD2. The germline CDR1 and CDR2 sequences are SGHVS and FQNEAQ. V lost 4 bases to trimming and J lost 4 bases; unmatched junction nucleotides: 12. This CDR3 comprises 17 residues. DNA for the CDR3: TGTGCCAGCAGCTCAAGACAAGCGGGAGCGCTATACAATGAGCAGTTCTTC. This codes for CASSSRQAGALYNEQFF.

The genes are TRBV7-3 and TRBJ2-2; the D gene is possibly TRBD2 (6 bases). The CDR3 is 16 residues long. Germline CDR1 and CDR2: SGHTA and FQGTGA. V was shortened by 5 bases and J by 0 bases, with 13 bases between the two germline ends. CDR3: CASSTDSGPNTGELFF. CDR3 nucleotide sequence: TGTGCCAGCAGCACCGATAGCGGTCCGAACACCGGGGAGCTGTTTTTT.